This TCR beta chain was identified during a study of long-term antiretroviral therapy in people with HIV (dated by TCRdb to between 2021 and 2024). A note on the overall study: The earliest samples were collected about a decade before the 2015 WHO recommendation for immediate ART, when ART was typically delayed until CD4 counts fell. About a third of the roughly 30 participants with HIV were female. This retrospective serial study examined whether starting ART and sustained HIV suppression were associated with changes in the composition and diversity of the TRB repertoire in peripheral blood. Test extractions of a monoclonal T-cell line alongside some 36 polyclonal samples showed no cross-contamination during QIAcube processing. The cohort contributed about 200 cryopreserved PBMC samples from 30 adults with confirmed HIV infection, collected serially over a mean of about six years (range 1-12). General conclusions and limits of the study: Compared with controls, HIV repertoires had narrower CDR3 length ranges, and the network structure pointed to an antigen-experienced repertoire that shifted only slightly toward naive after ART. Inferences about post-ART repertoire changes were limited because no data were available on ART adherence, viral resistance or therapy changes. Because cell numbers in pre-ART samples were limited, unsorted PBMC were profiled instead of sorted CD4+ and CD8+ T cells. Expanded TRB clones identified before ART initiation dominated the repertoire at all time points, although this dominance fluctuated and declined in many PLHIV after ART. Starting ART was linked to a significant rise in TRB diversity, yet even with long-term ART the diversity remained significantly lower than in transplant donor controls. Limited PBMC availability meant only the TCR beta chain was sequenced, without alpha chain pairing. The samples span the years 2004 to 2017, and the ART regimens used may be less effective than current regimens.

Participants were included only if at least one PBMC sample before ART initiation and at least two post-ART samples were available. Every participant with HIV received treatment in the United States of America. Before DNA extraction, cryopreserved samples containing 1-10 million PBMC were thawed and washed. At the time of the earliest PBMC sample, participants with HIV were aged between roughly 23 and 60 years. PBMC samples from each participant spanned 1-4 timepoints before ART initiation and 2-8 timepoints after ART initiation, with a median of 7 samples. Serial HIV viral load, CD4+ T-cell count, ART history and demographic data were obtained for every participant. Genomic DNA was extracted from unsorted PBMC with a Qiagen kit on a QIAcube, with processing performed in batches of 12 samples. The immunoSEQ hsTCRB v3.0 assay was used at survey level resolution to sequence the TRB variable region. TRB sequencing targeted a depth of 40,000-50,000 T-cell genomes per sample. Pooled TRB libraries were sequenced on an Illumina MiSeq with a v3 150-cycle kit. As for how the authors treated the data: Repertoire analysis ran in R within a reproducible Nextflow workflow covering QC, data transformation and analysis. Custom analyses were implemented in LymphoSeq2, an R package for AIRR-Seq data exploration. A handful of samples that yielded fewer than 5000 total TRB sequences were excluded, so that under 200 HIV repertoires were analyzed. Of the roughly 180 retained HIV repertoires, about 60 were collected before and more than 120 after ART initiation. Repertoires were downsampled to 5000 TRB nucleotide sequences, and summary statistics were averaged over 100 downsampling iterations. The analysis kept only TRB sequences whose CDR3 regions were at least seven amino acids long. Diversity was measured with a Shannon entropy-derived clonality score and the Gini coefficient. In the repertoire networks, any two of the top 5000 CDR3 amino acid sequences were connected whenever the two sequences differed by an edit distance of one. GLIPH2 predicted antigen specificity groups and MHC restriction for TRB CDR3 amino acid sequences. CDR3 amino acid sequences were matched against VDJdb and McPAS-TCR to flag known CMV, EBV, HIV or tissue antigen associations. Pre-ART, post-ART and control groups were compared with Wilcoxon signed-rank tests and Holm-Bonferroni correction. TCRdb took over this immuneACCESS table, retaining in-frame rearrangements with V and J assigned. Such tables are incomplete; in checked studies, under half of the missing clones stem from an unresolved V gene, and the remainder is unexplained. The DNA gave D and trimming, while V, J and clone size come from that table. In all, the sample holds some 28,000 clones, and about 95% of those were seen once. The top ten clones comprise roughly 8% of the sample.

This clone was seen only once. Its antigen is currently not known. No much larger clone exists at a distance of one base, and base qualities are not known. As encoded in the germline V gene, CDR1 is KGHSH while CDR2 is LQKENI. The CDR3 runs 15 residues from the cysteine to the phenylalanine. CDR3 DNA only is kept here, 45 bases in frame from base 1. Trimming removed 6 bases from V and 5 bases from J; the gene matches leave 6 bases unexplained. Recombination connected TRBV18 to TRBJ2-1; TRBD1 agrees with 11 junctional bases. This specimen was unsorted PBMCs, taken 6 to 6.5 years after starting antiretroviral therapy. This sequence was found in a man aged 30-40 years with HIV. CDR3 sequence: CASSPGTGGDNEQFF. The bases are TGTGCCAGCTCCCCCGGGACAGGGGGGGACAATGAGCAGTTCTTC. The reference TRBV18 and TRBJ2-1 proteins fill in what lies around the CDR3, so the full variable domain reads NAGVMQNPRHLVRRRGQEARLRCSPMKGHSHVYWYRQLPEEGLKFMVYLQKENIIDESGMPKERFSAEFPKEGPSILRIQQVVRGDSAAYFCASSPGTGGDNEQFFGPGTRLTVL.